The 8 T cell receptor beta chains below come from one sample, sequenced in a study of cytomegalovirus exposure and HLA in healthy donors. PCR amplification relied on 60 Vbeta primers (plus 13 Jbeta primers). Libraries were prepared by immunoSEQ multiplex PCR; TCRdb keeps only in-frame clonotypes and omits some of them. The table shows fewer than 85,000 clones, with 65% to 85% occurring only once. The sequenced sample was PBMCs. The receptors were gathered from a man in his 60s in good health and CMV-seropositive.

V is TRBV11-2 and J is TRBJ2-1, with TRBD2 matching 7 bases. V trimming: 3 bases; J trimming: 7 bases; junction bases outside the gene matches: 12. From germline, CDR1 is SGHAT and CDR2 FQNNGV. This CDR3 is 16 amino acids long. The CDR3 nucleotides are TGTGCCAGCAGCTTTCCTGGGCAGCGGGGAGTTAATGAGCAGTTCTTC. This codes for CASSFPGQRGVNEQFF.

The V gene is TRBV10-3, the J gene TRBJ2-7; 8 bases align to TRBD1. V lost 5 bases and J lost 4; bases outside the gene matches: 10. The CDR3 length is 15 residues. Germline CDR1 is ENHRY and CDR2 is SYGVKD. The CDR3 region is CAISSGQGWAYEQYF. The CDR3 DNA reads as TGTGCCATCAGTTCAGGACAGGGCTGGGCTTACGAGCAGTACTTC.

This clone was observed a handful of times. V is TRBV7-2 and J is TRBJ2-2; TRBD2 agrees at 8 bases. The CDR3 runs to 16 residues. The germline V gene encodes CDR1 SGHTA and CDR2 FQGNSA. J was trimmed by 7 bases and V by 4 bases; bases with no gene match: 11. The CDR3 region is CASSSQPGLGIGELFF. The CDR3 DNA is TGTGCCAGCAGCTCGCAACCGGGACTAGGAATCGGGGAGCTGTTTTTT.

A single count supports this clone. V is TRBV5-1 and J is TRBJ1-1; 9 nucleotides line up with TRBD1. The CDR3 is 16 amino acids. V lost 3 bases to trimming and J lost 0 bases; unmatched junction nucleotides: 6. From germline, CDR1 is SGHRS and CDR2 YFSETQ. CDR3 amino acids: CASSWWGTGLNTEAFF. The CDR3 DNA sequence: TGCGCCAGCAGCTGGTGGGGGACAGGGTTGAACACTGAAGCTTTCTTT. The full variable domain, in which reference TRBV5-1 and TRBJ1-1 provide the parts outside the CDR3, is KAGVTQTPRYLIKTRGQQVTLSCSPISGHRSVSWYQQTPGQGLQFLFEYFSETQRNKGNFPGRFSGRQFSNSRSEMNVSTLELGDSALYLCASSWWGTGLNTEAFFGQGTRLTVV.

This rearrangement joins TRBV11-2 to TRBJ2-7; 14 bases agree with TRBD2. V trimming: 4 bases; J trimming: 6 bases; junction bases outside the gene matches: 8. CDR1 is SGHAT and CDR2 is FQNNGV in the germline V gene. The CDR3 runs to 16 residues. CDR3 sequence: CASSSYYGLAGGEQYF. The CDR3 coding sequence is TGTGCCAGCAGCTCCTACTATGGACTAGCGGGAGGCGAGCAGTACTTC.

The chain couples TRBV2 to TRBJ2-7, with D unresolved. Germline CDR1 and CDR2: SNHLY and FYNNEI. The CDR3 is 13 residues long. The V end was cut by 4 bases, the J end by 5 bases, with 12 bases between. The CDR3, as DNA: TGTGCCAGCAGTGGGCCCAGGTGGAACGAGCAGTACTTC. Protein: CASSGPRWNEQYF.

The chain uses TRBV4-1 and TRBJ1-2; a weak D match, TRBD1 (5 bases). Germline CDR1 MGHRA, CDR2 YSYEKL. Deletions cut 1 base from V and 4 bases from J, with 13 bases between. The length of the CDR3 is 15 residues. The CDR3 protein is CASSQVEGLGYGYTF. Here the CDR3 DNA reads TGCGCCAGCAGCCAAGTGGAGGGGCTTGGCTATGGCTACACCTTC.

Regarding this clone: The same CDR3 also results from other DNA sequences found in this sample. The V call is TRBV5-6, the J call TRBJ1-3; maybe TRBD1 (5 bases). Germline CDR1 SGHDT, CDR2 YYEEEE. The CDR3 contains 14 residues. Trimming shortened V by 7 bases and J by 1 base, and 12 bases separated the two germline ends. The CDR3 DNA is TGTGCCAGCTCCCGGGGGGGGTCTGGAAACACCATATATTTT. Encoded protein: CASSRGGSGNTIYF. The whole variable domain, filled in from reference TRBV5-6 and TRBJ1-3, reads DAGVTQSPTHLIKTRGQQVTLRCSPKSGHDTVSWYQQALGQGPQFIFQYYEEEERQRGNFPDRFSGHQFPNYSSELNVNALLLGDSALYLCASSRGGSGNTIYFGEGSWLTVV.